This entry features one T cell receptor beta chain sequence. This CDR3 region has 17 residues. J gave up 0 bases and V 6 bases, and 11 bases lay outside the gene matches. Germline CDR1 is MNHGY and CDR2 is SAAAGT. The data are from a study of blood T cell repertoires in COVID-19. Overall study: Collection of acute and convalescent COVID-19 samples took place in the United States, Italy and Spain.

As processed by the authors: How many nucleated cells were present was estimated from reference gene primer amplification. Produced via immunoSEQ multiplex PCR; TCRdb's table is partial and in-frame only. V and J calls and clone size are copied from that table; D and trimming were computed from the DNA. This table has 75,000 to 85,000 clones, roughly 90% appearing once. Sequenced input: peripheral blood. This TCR was recovered from a human donor in a cohort sampled during active COVID-19. The V gene is TRBV6-8, the J gene TRBJ2-7, with 10 bases matching TRBD2. The CDR3 spells CASSLRTSGLSSYEQYF. The CDR3 coding sequence is TGTGCCAGCAGCCTCCGGACTAGCGGCCTTAGCTCCTACGAGCAGTACTTC.